This T cell receptor beta chain was recorded in a study of shared clonotypes between healthy human individuals. Assay used: immunoSEQ multiplex PCR; TCRdb lists only in-frame clones, some missing. The table lists some 470,000 clones, over 65% of them singletons. CDR1 is GTSNPN, CDR2 SVGIG, per germline (reference sequence). The trim removed 8 bases at V and 8 bases at J, leaving 12 bases unmatched. This CDR3 contains 13 residues. This TCR was sampled from a woman aged 40 to 49 in good health. Some clones in this sample may be carry-over from other donors' samples. V and J are TRBV30 and TRBJ2-1; 7 bases are a match to TRBD2. The sequenced material came from PBMCs. CDR3 DNA sequence: TGTGCCCAGAAAGTGGCGGGAGTCGATGAGCAGTTCTTC. Protein sequence: CAQKVAGVDEQFF.